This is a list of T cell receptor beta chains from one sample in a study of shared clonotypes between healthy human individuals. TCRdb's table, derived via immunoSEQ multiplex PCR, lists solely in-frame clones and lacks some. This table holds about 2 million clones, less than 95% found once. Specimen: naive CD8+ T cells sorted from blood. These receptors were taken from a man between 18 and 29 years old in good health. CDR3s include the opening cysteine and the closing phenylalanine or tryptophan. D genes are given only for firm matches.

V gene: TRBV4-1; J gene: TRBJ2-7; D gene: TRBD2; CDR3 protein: CASSLGRGSEQYF
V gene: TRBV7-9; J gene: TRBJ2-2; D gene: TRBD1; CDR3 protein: CASSPRQGYGTGELFF
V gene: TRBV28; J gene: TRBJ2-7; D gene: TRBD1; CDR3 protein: CASSLRTGLTEQYF
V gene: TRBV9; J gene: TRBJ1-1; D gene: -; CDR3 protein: CASSEGTTAFF
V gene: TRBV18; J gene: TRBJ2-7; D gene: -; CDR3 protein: CASSPPPGGSYEQYF
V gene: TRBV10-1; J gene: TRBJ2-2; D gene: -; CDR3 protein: CASSEQNTGELFF
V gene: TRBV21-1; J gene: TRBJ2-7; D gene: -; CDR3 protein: CASSILEDGTYEQYF
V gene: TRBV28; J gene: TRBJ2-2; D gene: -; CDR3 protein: CASSLTGTGELFF
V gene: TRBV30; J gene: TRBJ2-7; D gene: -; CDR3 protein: CAWSEGSAEQYF
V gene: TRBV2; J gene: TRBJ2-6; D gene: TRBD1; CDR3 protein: CAISGTGFSGANVLTF
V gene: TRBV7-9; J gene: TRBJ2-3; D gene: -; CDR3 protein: CASSLRIRPSTDTQYF
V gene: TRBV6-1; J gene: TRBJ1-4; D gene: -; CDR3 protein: CASSEFGGANEKLFF
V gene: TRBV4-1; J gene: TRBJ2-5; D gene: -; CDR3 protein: CASSQEGVGETQYF
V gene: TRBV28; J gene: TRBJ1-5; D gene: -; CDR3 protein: CASSLRVYNQPQHF
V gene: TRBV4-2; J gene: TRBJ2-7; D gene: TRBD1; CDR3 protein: CASSLRDRAYEQYF